Presented here are 30 T cell receptor beta chains from one specimen sequenced in a study of T cell clonality in common variable immunodeficiency. The assay was immunoSEQ multiplex PCR, and TCRdb's table has in-frame clones only and misses some. This repertoire lists 45,000 to 65,000 clones without singletons; about 2% sits in the top ten. Sequencing was carried out using peripheral blood mononuclear cells. The receptors stem from a person between 18 and 70 years old in good health.

For this clone: The read ends 3 residues early relative to the CDR3; the germline J gene fills the gap. The genes are TRBV11-2 and TRBJ2-2; D gene unclear. The CDR3 has 12 amino acids. Germline assignment: CDR1 SGHAT and CDR2 FQNNGV. V lost 3 bases to trimming and J lost 5 bases, with 4 bases between them. The CDR3 sequence is CASSFRTGELFF. The CDR3 bases that were read are TGTGCCAGCAGCTTTAGAACCGGGGAG.

As regards this clone: The read stops 3 residues short of the end of the CDR3; the missing end is completed from the germline J gene. The gene calls are TRBV25-1 and TRBJ2-7; the match to TRBD2 covers 7 bases. J was trimmed by 3 bases and V by 6 bases; bases with no gene match: 14. CDR1 and CDR2 (germline): MGHDK, SYGVNS. This CDR3 comprises 16 residues. The CDR3 spells CASSGEGGTNYYEQYF. The DNA read from the CDR3 is TGTGCCAGCAGCGGGGAGGGTGGGACTAACTACTACGAG.

This clone was counted only a few times. The read is 3 residues too short to cover the CDR3 end, so that end is filled in from the germline J gene. This sequence joins TRBV7-9 and TRBJ2-7; 8 positions agree with TRBD1. With 7 bases clipped from V and 3 bases from J, the junction kept 8 bases outside the gene matches. CDR3 size: 14 residues. The V gene's germline CDR1 is SEHNR and CDR2 FQNEAQ (reference sequence). This CDR3 is CASITTGADYEQYF. CDR3 DNA (partial): TGTGCCAGCATCACGACAGGGGCCGACTACGAG.

This clone was found a few times. The read ends 3 residues shy of where the CDR3 ends; the end is completed using the germline J gene. The V gene is TRBV5-1, the J gene TRBJ2-1; maybe TRBD1 (5 bases). The CDR3 consists of 14 residues. The V end lost 0 bases, the J end lost 9 bases, and 13 bases lay between the germline ends. The germline V gene encodes CDR1 SGHRS and CDR2 YFSETQ. This CDR3 reads CASSLEGAHGEQFF. The CDR3 DNA, read in part, is TGCGCCAGCAGCTTGGAAGGGGCGCATGGTGAG.

In this sample, this clone turned up many times. The read gets to within 3 residues of the CDR3 end, and the germline J gene fills in the rest. The chain carries TRBV2 and TRBJ2-3; D is ambiguous. Per the germline V gene, CDR1 is SNHLY and CDR2 is FYNNEI. V was clipped by 0 bases and J by 4 bases, with 11 bases between them. The CDR3 runs to 15 residues. The CDR3 DNA, read in part, is TGTGCCAGCAGTGAAGCTAGCCTTGATGCAGATACG. This sequence encodes CASSEASLDADT. In full, the CDR3 is CASSEASLDADTQYF. The full variable domain, in which reference TRBV2 and TRBJ2-3 provide the parts outside the CDR3, is EPEVTQTPSHQVTQMGQEVILRCVPISNHLYFYWYRQILGQKVEFLVSFYNNEISEKSEIFDDQFSVERPDGSNFTLKIRSTKLEDSAMYFCASSEASLDADTQYFGPGTRLTVL.

This clone occurred a few times. The read finishes 3 residues shy of the CDR3 end, and the germline J gene is used to complete it. This rearrangement joins TRBV7-9 to TRBJ1-3; no clear D gene. The germline gives CDR1 SEHNR, CDR2 FQNEAQ (reference sequence). V lost 2 bases, J lost 6 bases, and 8 bases lay in between. This CDR3 is 13 amino acids long. The CDR3 spells CASSLTGPNTIYF. The part of the CDR3 DNA that was read is TGTGCCAGCAGCTTAACCGGTCCAAACACC.

Note on this clone: Read coverage stops 3 residues before the CDR3 terminus; the germline J gene supplies the remainder. V is TRBV11-2 and J is TRBJ2-7, with 9 bases lining up with TRBD1. Germline V gives CDR1 SGHAT, CDR2 FQNNGV. After removal of 0 bases from V and 2 bases from J, the junction contained 2 bases not matched to a gene. There are 15 residues in the CDR3. The CDR3 region is CASSLERTGAYEQYF. The sequenced part of the CDR3 DNA is TGTGCCAGCAGCTTAGAAAGGACAGGGGCCTACGAG.

A few counts support this clone. The read is 3 residues too short to cover the CDR3 end, so that end is filled in from the germline J gene. The V and J genes are TRBV2 and TRBJ1-1; D is perhaps TRBD1 (5 bases). Deletions cut 11 bases from V and 4 bases from J, with 26 bases between. Germline V CDR1 and CDR2: SNHLY, FYNNEI. The CDR3 has 16 amino acids. CDR3 sequence reads: CAVRGEIVVEGTEAFF. The CDR3 DNA, read in part, is TGTGCCGTCCGAGGGGAAATAGTAGTTGAAGGCACTGAA.

Remarks on this clone: The CDR3 end falls 3 residues outside the read, so it is completed with the germline J gene. V is TRBV13 and J is TRBJ2-2, with 10 bases that match TRBD1. CDR3 size: 19 residues. Looked up from germline, CDR1 is PRHDT and CDR2 is FYEKMQ (reference sequence). The chain's CDR3 is CASSSSGTGASSYNSPLFF. The CDR3 DNA, read in part, is TGTGCCAGCAGCTCGTCCGGGACAGGGGCGAGCTCCTATAATTCACCG.

This clone has more than one count but fewer than ten. The read ends 3 residues before the CDR3 terminus; that terminus is restored from the germline J gene. The chain uses TRBV7-2 and TRBJ1-1; perhaps TRBD1 as D (5 bases). Looked up from germline, CDR1 is SGHTA and CDR2 is FQGNSA. Trimming took 5 bases from V and 1 from J, leaving 8 bases between them. This CDR3 has 13 amino acids. CDR3 in amino acids: CASSRQRNTEAFF. The CDR3 DNA, read in part, is TGTGCCAGCAGCCGACAGCGGAACACTGAA. The full variable domain, its missing parts supplied by reference TRBV7-2 and TRBJ1-1, is GAGVSQSPSNKVTEKGKDVELRCDPISGHTALYWYRQSLGQGLEFLIYFQGNSAPDKSGLPSDRFSAERTGGSVSTLTIQRTQQEDSAVYLCASSRQRNTEAFFGQGTRLTVV.

This clone was found a few times. The CDR3: CASSELGPAGNQPQHF. CDR3 DNA, as far as it was read: TGCGCCAGCAGTGAGCTCGGCCCGGCGGGCAATCAGCCC. This chain links TRBV10-2 with TRBJ1-5, with unresolved D. The CDR3 extends 3 residues past the end of the read, so its final part is completed from the germline J gene. Trimming shortened V by 2 bases and J by 2 bases, and 13 bases separated the two germline ends. Germline lookup yields CDR1 WSHSY and CDR2 SAAADI. The CDR3 has 16 residues.

Ten or more counts support this clone. The read ends 3 residues before the CDR3 terminus; that terminus is restored from the germline J gene. This chain joins TRBV6-1 and TRBJ1-4; D unclear. Germline V gene sequence: CDR1 MNHNS, CDR2 SASEGT. Between the trimmed V and J ends, which lost 1 base and 3 bases, there was a span of 15 bases. The CDR3 is 17 residues long. Incomplete CDR3 DNA: TGTGCCAGCAGTGAAGATGGAGGGTTCTGGGCTAATGAAAAA. It translates to CASSEDGGFWANEK. The entire CDR3 is CASSEDGGFWANEKLFF.

This clone was observed many times. The CDR3 extends 3 residues past the end of the read, so its final part is completed from the germline J gene. This rearrangement joins TRBV5-4 to TRBJ2-3; 12 bases align to TRBD2. This CDR3 spans 16 amino acids. Germline V gives CDR1 SGHNT, CDR2 YYREEE (reference sequence). The V and J ends lost 5 bases and 1 base, in that order; junction bases with no gene match: 5. The CDR3 sequence is CASSFGLAGRTDTQYF. The DNA read from the CDR3 is TGTGCCAGCAGTTTCGGACTAGCGGGGCGCACAGATACG.

This clone was detected ten times or more. The read stops 3 residues short of the end of the CDR3; the missing end is completed from the germline J gene. The chain combines TRBV20-1 with TRBJ1-2; 7 nucleotides agree with TRBD1. The V and J ends lost 1 base and 4 bases, in that order; junction bases with no gene match: 12. In germline, CDR1 is DFQATT, CDR2 SNEGSKA (reference sequence). The CDR3 has 16 amino acids. Partial CDR3 DNA: TGCAGTGCTAGAGCTAACCGACAGGGACCCCTCTATGGC. Protein: CSARANRQGPLYG. The full CDR3 sequence reads CSARANRQGPLYGYTF.

This clone was seen more than once but under ten times. Coverage ceases 3 residues before the CDR3 finishes, and the germline J gene fills in the end. The chain couples TRBV19 to TRBJ1-2; weak D call: TRBD1 (6 bases). This CDR3 has 15 amino acids. The germline V gene encodes CDR1 LNHDA and CDR2 SQIVND (reference sequence). The CDR3 protein is CASSIRSGGPDTYTF. Partial CDR3 DNA: TGTGCCAGTAGTATACGAAGCGGGGGCCCAGATACC.

Turning to this clone: Coverage ceases 3 residues before the CDR3 finishes, and the germline J gene fills in the end. The chain is built from TRBV10-2 and TRBJ2-7; unclear D gene. The CDR3 is 11 amino acids. V was clipped by 3 bases and J by 6 bases, with 6 bases between them. The germline gives CDR1 WSHSY, CDR2 SAAADI. The covered CDR3 bases are TGCGCCAGCAGTGACAGGAGCGAG. Protein: CASSDRSE. The entire CDR3 is CASSDRSEQYF.

This clone was seen at least ten times. The CDR3 extends 3 residues past the end of the read, so its final part is completed from the germline J gene. The chain uses TRBV5-6 and TRBJ2-5, with 15 bases identical to TRBD2. In germline, CDR1 is SGHDT, CDR2 YYEEEE. J gave up 5 bases and V 4 bases, and 3 bases lay outside the gene matches. The CDR3 has 15 residues. The chain's CDR3 is CASSGTSGGIETQYF. CDR3 DNA (partial): TGTGCCAGCAGCGGGACTAGCGGGGGGATTGAGACC.

Many counts were recorded for this clone. Sequencing ends 3 residues short of the CDR3 end; the germline J gene provides the rest. The rearrangement links TRBV19 to TRBJ1-2; tentative D call: TRBD1 (5 bases). The CDR3 runs to 17 residues. The V gene's germline CDR1 is LNHDA and CDR2 SQIVND (reference sequence). Trimming left V 5 bases short and J 4 bases short, with 23 bases between. CDR3 sequence reads: CASSYSPSAGSSYGYTF. CDR3 DNA, as far as it was read: TGTGCCAGTAGTTACTCGCCTTCGGCAGGGAGTTCCTATGGC.

This clone showed up many times. The CDR3 extends 3 residues past the end of the read, so its final part is completed from the germline J gene. The chain links TRBV20-1 to TRBJ2-3; weak D call: TRBD2 (5 bases). This CDR3 spans 15 amino acids. V lost 0 bases to trimming and J lost 3 bases, with 13 bases between them. CDR1 and CDR2 from the germline V gene are DFQATT and SNEGSKA (reference sequence). CDR3 DNA (partial): TGCAGTGCTAGAGATCGGTTCCGAGGGACAGATACG. This gives the protein CSARDRFRGTDT. The full CDR3 reads CSARDRFRGTDTQYF.

This clone came up a few times. The CDR3 end lies 3 residues beyond the end of the read and is filled in from the germline J gene. The chain joins TRBV19 to TRBJ2-7; D is possibly TRBD1 (5 bases). Deletions cut 6 bases from V and 1 base from J, with 13 bases between. The CDR3 totals 14 residues. CDR1 and CDR2 (germline): LNHDA, SQIVND (reference sequence). Incomplete CDR3 DNA: TGTGCCAGTAGGTGGTCCGACAGATCCTACGAG. Translation gives CASRWSDRSYE. The entire CDR3 protein reads CASRWSDRSYEQYF. The full variable domain, with the rest looked up from reference TRBV19 and TRBJ2-7, is DGGITQSPKYLFRKEGQNVTLSCEQNLNHDAMYWYRQDPGQGLRLIYYSQIVNDFQKGDIAEGYSVSREKKESFPLTVTSAQKNPTAFYLCASRWSDRSYEQYFGPGTRLTVT.

This clone was counted ten times or more. The read terminates 3 residues before the CDR3 end, so the remaining end is supplied by the germline J gene. The V and J genes are TRBV30 and TRBJ1-5, with D maybe TRBD1 (6 bases). Trimming left V 3 bases short and J 1 base short, with 10 bases between. This CDR3 contains 14 residues. In germline, CDR1 is GTSNPN, CDR2 SVGIG (reference sequence). The sequenced part of the CDR3 DNA is TGTGCCTGGAGAGGGGGGGCAAGCAATCAGCCC. This gives the protein CAWRGGASNQP. The full CDR3 protein is CAWRGGASNQPQHF.

This clone was recorded at least ten times. The sequence runs out 3 residues before the end of the CDR3; the remainder is reconstructed from the germline J gene. The rearrangement uses TRBV7-3 and TRBJ1-2; a possible D gene is TRBD1 (6 bases). Germline V gives CDR1 SGHTA, CDR2 FQGTGA. V was cut by 5 bases and J by 2 bases, with 12 bases left in between. The CDR3 runs to 14 residues. The CDR3 DNA, read in part, is TGTGCCAGCAGCCCTACAACAGGGAACTATGGC. Translation: CASSPTTGNYG. In full, the CDR3 is CASSPTTGNYGYTF.

This clone showed up many times. The read gets to within 3 residues of the CDR3 end, and the germline J gene fills in the rest. The chain recombines TRBV18 with TRBJ2-7, with 7 bases lining up with TRBD1. After removal of 6 bases from V and 5 bases from J, the junction contained 7 bases not matched to a gene. The CDR3 is 13 residues long. CDR1 is KGHSH, CDR2 LQKENI, per germline. CDR3 residues: CASSLTGLDEQYF. CDR3 bases read: TGTGCCAGCTCGCTGACAGGGTTGGACGAG. Based on the CDR3 plus reference TRBV18 and TRBJ2-7, the full variable domain is NAGVMQNPRHLVRRRGQEARLRCSPMKGHSHVYWYRQLPEEGLKFMVYLQKENIIDESGMPKERFSAEFPKEGPSILRIQQVVRGDSAAYFCASSLTGLDEQYFGPGTRLTVT.

This clone showed up just a few times. The read ends 3 residues shy of where the CDR3 ends; the end is completed using the germline J gene. This rearrangement joins TRBV19 to TRBJ1-5; no firm D call. The V end lost 7 bases, the J end lost 7 bases, and 17 bases lay between the germline ends. Germline loops: CDR1 LNHDA, CDR2 SQIVND (reference sequence). There are 14 residues in the CDR3. The CDR3 loop is CASNDRGVEQPQHF. Partial CDR3 DNA: TGTGCCAGTAATGATCGGGGAGTTGAACAGCCC.

This clone was detected many times. The CDR3 end is not reached by the read, which stops 3 residues before it; the germline J gene fills it in. J is TRBJ2-1 and V is TRBV19; 7 bases are a match to TRBD2. CDR1 is LNHDA and CDR2 is SQIVND in the germline V gene (reference sequence). This CDR3 contains 16 residues. Trimming cost V 3 bases and J 5 bases; bases outside gene matches: 10. CDR3 DNA, as far as it was read: TGTGCCAGTAGTATTATATTTAGCGGGTCGGACAATGAG. It yields the protein CASSIIFSGSDNE. The complete CDR3 sequence is CASSIIFSGSDNEQFF.

This clone was seen ten or more times. With the read ending 3 residues before the CDR3 end, the germline J gene is used to fill in that end. This sequence joins TRBV10-1 and TRBJ1-1; D ambiguous. Germline CDR1 and CDR2: WNHNN and SYGVQD (reference sequence). Trimming pared 8 bases from V and 1 base from J, leaving 11 bases between. The CDR3 loop spans 13 amino acids. The CDR3 is CASRREPNTEAFF. CDR3 DNA, as far as it was read: TGCGCCAGCCGGCGGGAACCGAACACTGAA.

This clone appeared many times. Sequencing ends 3 residues short of the CDR3 end; the germline J gene provides the rest. This chain joins TRBV5-1 and TRBJ1-5; weak D call: TRBD1 (5 bases). Germline lookup yields CDR1 SGHRS and CDR2 YFSETQ. The CDR3 extends over 18 amino acids. V lost 4 bases, J lost 1 base, and 21 bases lay in between. The covered CDR3 bases are TGCGCCAGCAGCCCTGGGGCAAAGGCGTCGGAGAGCAATCAGCCC. This codes for CASSPGAKASESNQP. The entire CDR3 reads CASSPGAKASESNQPQHF.

This clone occurred many times. The CDR3 end lies 3 residues beyond the end of the read and is filled in from the germline J gene. The gene calls are TRBV5-5 and TRBJ2-3; TRBD1 matches 8 bases. Germline CDR1 SGHKS, CDR2 YYEKEE (reference sequence). This CDR3 contains 13 residues. After removal of 5 bases from V and 5 bases from J, the junction contained 4 bases not matched to a gene. The CDR3 DNA, read in part, is TGTGCCAGCAGACCAACAGGGGGAGATACG. The encoded protein is CASRPTGGDT. The whole CDR3 sequence reads CASRPTGGDTQYF.

In the case of this clone: Coverage ceases 3 residues before the CDR3 finishes, and the germline J gene fills in the end. The chain recombines TRBV5-1 with TRBJ1-2; a possible D gene is TRBD1 (6 bases). The CDR3 runs to 13 residues. Per the germline V gene, CDR1 is SGHRS and CDR2 is YFSETQ. The sequenced part of the CDR3 DNA is TGCGCCAGCAGCTTGGTCGCAGGGGAAGGC. Its translation is CASSLVAGEG. In full, the CDR3 is CASSLVAGEGYTF.

This clone was detected ten times or more. The read falls 3 residues short of the CDR3 end, and the missing part is taken from the germline J gene. The chain recombines TRBV7-3 with TRBJ2-6, with D perhaps TRBD1 (6 bases). Trimming took off 3 bases at V and 0 bases at J, with 12 bases between the two ends. The germline V gene has CDR1 SGHTA and CDR2 FQGTGA. This CDR3 region has 17 residues. The DNA read from the CDR3 is TGTGCCAGCAGCTTGACAGGTACCCACTCTGGGGCCAACGTC. Translated: CASSLTGTHSGANV. The whole CDR3 protein is CASSLTGTHSGANVLTF.